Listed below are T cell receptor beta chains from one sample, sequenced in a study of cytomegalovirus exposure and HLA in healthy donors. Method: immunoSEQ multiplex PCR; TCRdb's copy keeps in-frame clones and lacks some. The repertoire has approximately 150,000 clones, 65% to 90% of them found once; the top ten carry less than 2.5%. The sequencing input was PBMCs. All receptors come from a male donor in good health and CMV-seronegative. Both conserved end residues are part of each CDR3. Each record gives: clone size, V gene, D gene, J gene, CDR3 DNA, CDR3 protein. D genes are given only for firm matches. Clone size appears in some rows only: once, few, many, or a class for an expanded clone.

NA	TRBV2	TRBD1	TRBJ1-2	TGTGCCTCCCGGGACAGACTAGGGGAGGGCTACACCTTC	CASRDRLGEGYTF
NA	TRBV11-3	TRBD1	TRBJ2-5	TGTGCCAGCAGCCGGACAGGGTCGGAGACCCAGTACTTC	CASSRTGSETQYF
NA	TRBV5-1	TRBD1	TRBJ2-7	TGCGCCAGCAGCTCCGACAGGGAGATTTCGAAGCAGTACTTC	CASSSDREISKQYF
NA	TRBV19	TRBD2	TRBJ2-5	TGTGCCAGTAGTATAGTCGGGGGAGGGGAGACCCAGTACTTC	CASSIVGGGETQYF
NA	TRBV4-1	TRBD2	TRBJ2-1	TGCGCCAGCAGCGAGCGGGGGAAATACAATGAGCAGTTCTTC	CASSERGKYNEQFF
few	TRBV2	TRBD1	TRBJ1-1	TGTGCCAGCAGAGGATTGGACAGGGGAGCTTTCTTT	CASRGLDRGAFF
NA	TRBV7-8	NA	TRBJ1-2	TGTGCCACGGAGTCGGGTACGAACTATGGCTACACCTTC	CATESGTNYGYTF
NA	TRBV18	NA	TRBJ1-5	TGTGCCAGCTCACCACGGGACACCCAGGAGCCCCAGCATTTT	CASSPRDTQEPQHF
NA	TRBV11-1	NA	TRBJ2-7	TGTGCCAGCAGCTTAGTCCCTCTCTACGAGCAGTACTTC	CASSLVPLYEQYF
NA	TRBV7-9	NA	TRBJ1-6	TGTGCCAGCAGACCCGGGACACCCAAGCAGGGTTCACCCCTCCACTTT	CASRPGTPKQGSPLHF
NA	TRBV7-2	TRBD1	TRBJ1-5	TGTGCCAGCAGCCCCTGGCAGGGGGTTAATCAGCCCCAGCATTTT	CASSPWQGVNQPQHF
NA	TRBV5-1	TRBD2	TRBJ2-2	TGCGCCAGCAGCTTTGATAACCTCAGCGGGGAACTGTTTTTT	CASSFDNLSGELFF
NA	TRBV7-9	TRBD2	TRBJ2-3	TGTGCCAGCAGCTTCCCCGGAGCGGGGGACACAGATACGCAGTATTTT	CASSFPGAGDTDTQYF
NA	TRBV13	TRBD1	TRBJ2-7	TGTGCCAGCAGCTTCGGACAGGGGGTTGGCGACGAGCAGTACTTC	CASSFGQGVGDEQYF
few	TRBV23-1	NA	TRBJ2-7	TGCGCCAGCAGTCCCCCTCTACAGGGTCAGGAGCAGTACTTC	CASSPPLQGQEQYF
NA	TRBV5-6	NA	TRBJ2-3	TGTGCCAGCCGGAGGTTGGATACGCAGTATTTT	CASRRLDTQYF
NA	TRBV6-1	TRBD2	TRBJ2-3	TGTGCCAGCAGGGTAGCGGGGGGGCGAGATACGCAGTATTTT	CASRVAGGRDTQYF
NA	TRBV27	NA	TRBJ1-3	TGTGCCAGCACCCTCGCATCGGCTGGAAACACCATATATTTT	CASTLASAGNTIYF
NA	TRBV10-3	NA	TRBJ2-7	TGTGCCATCAGTCTTAGCTCCTACGAGCAGTACTTC	CAISLSSYEQYF
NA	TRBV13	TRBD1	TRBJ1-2	TGTGCCAGCAGCGAAGGGCCCGGGACAGGGGGCATTCGCTACACCTTC	CASSEGPGTGGIRYTF
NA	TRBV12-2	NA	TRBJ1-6	TGTGCAAGTCGCTTAAACCCCATCCGCAAACCGGGACAGGGCTATTCACCCCTCCACTTT	CASRLNPIRKPGQGYSPLHF
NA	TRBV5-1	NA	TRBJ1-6	TGCGCCAGCAGCTTGGGGGGGGTCCGGAATTCACCCCTCCACTTT	CASSLGGVRNSPLHF
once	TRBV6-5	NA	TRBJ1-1	TGTGCCAGCACCCCGGAGTCCGGGAGGGGAGCTTTCTTT	CASTPESGRGAFF
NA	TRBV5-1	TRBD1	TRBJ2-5	TGCGCCAGCAGCCCGACAGGGGGCCTGTTCGTGGAGACCCAGTACTTC	CASSPTGGLFVETQYF
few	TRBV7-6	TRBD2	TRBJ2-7	TGTGCCAGCAGCTTATCCCGCCTAAGCGGGGGCCAAACCTACGAGCAGTACTTC	CASSLSRLSGGQTYEQYF